This T cell receptor beta chain stems from a study of T cells in Graves' hyperthyroidism and ophthalmopathy. This clonotype was seen many times. V was clipped by 4 bases and J by 4 bases, with 7 bases between them. The germline CDR1 and CDR2 sequences are KGHSH and LQKENI. The CDR3 is made up of 12 amino acids. From RNA transcripts, TCR beta CDR3 regions were amplified. HTBI primers were used for first-round RT-PCR of the TCR CDR3. One entry per CDR3 protein results from TCRdb running MiXCR on the multiplex PCR reads. The sample holds more than 500,000 distinct CDR3 sequences, roughly a sixth seen once.

The material sequenced was blood. The sequence came from a woman aged 30 to 39 with Graves' ophthalmopathy. The V call is TRBV18, the J call TRBJ1-2; D unclear. For the CDR3, the DNA is TGTGCCAGCTCACGGGCGGGCTATGGCTACACCTTC. Translation gives CASSRAGYGYTF.